Sequencing of this T cell receptor beta chain was carried out in a study of sequential checkpoint blockade in melanoma. Study overall: Arm A got nivolumab then ipilimumab; arm B the reverse, 1:1. After both sequences, patients received maintenance nivolumab.

Germline loops: CDR1 WNHNN, CDR2 SYGVQD (reference sequence). The CDR3 contains 17 residues. V lost 2 bases to trimming and J lost 2 bases, with 17 bases between them. Treatment here: randomized to nivolumab then ipilimumab (arm A) or the reverse (arm B). DNA-damaging chemotherapy had not been given to any patient beforehand. Sorted cells were live CD3+CD8+, lacking CD19 and CD56, from PBMCs. The method was immunoSEQ multiplex PCR; TCRdb's version includes in-frame clones alone and lacks a portion of them. In the table there are about 4,600 clones, about 60% of which are singletons. The chain employs TRBV10-1 and TRBJ2-3; possibly TRBD1 for D (5 bases). This receptor was taken from a human donor with melanoma. The sequenced sample was CD8+ T cells sorted from blood (inferred from file names), obtained from a patient given nivolumab and ipilimumab in sequence. CDR3 nucleotide sequence: TGCGCCAGCAGTGAGCCTGCGGACACCTATTCCACAGATACGCAGTATTTT. Protein product: CASSEPADTYSTDTQYF.